Shown below are 22 T cell receptor beta chains from a single sample sequenced in a study of blood T cell repertoires in COVID-19 (dated by TCRdb to 2019 to 2021). Library preparation employed the immunoSEQ multiplex PCR assay. This immuneACCESS table, as held by TCRdb, lists in-frame sequences with V and J called but not all clones. Of the missing ones, under half trace to an unresolved V gene in checked studies; the others have no known cause. The sample table shows about 400,000 clones, and about 87% are seen once. 3% of the sample belongs to the ten largest clones. Sequenced input: peripheral blood. The receptors derive from a human donor in a cohort sampled during active COVID-19.

The V call is TRBV28, the J call TRBJ2-7; the match to TRBD2 covers 11 bases. The CDR3 loop spans 13 amino acids. The V and J ends lost 6 bases and 13 bases, in that order; junction bases with no gene match: 11. Germline V lookup: CDR1 MDHEN, CDR2 SYDVKM. Here the CDR3 DNA reads TGTGCCAGCAGAACAGAATCGACTAGCGGGATATACTTC. Translated: CASRTESTSGIYF.

V gene TRBV5-1 combines with J gene TRBJ1-1; D is uncertain. The V gene lost 1 base and the J gene lost 1 base, with 5 bases spanning the gap. The germline V gene encodes CDR1 SGHRS and CDR2 YFSETQ. CDR3 length: 13 residues. The CDR3 region has the DNA TGCGCCAGCAGCTTGACAGAGAACACTGAAGCTTTCTTT. Its protein product is CASSLTENTEAFF.

The chain combines TRBV5-1 with TRBJ2-2; 7 bases are shared with TRBD1. Germline CDR1 is SGHRS and CDR2 is YFSETQ. V shed 3 bases, J shed 5 bases, and the junction held 10 bases outside the gene matches. The CDR3 contains 16 residues. The DNA for the CDR3 is TGCGCCAGCAGCTCGACCCGACAGGGCGGGACCGGGGAGCTGTTTTTT. Translated, it gives CASSSTRQGGTGELFF.

The chain joins TRBV7-2 to TRBJ1-1; the match to TRBD1 covers 7 bases. CDR1 SGHTA and CDR2 FQGNSA come from the germline V gene. V shed 1 base, J shed 6 bases, and the junction held 8 bases outside the gene matches. The CDR3 contains 15 residues. DNA for the CDR3: TGTGCCAGCAGCTTAGATGAAGGGGGCTATGCTGAAGCTTTCTTT. Its translation: CASSLDEGGYAEAFF.

The chain uses TRBV15 and TRBJ1-2, with D tentatively TRBD1 (5 bases). The germline V gene has CDR1 LNHNV and CDR2 YYDKDF (reference sequence). CDR3 size: 16 residues. With 0 bases removed from V and 0 bases from J, the gap between germline ends came to 11 bases. This chain's CDR3 is CATSRDWGGTNYGYTF. The CDR3 DNA is TGTGCCACCAGCAGAGATTGGGGGGGTACTAACTATGGCTACACCTTC.

The genes are TRBV30 and TRBJ2-4; a possible D gene is TRBD2 (6 bases). This CDR3 has 13 residues. V was cut by 3 bases and J by 3 bases, with 9 bases left in between. Germline CDR1 GTSNPN, CDR2 SVGIG (reference sequence). CDR3 sequence (DNA): TGTGCCTGGAGAAGCGGGTTCAAAAACATTCAGTACTTC. It codes for CAWRSGFKNIQYF. Drawing the rest from reference TRBV30 and TRBJ2-4, the complete variable domain is SQTIHQWPATLVQPVGSPLSLECTVEGTSNPNLYWYRQAAGRGLQLLFYSVGIGQISSEVPQNLSASRPQDRQFILSSKKLLLSDSGFYLCAWRSGFKNIQYFGAGTRLSVL.

This clone appeared a few times. The V gene is TRBV2, the J gene TRBJ1-1, with TRBD1 as a possible D gene (5 bases). V shed 8 bases and J shed 7 bases, with 17 bases lying between them. The CDR3 loop spans 13 amino acids. Germline CDR1 SNHLY, CDR2 FYNNEI. Here the CDR3 DNA reads TGTGCCAGCGCGTCAGGGTTGGCGTTTGAAGCTTTCTTT. This sequence encodes CASASGLAFEAFF.

The chain couples TRBV21-1 to TRBJ1-4; TRBD1, as called in the table, went unchecked against the DNA. TRBV21-1 is termed a pseudogene. The CDR3 is 18 amino acids. CDR3 sequence reads: CASSTRIRGRFCNEKLFF. CDR3 DNA: TGTGCCAGCAGCACCCGTATCAGGGGGCGGTTCTGTAATGAAAAACTGTTTTTT.

This clone has more than one count but fewer than ten. The V and J genes are TRBV10-1 and TRBJ2-1; a weak D match, TRBD2 (6 bases). The germline V and J ends were trimmed by 6 bases and 9 bases, with 18 bases remaining between them. The CDR3 loop spans 14 amino acids. Germline CDR1 and CDR2: WNHNN and SYGVQD (reference sequence). CDR3 nucleotides: TGCGCCAGCAGCCCCACAGGCGGGACGGGTGAGCAGTTCTTC. It specifies CASSPTGGTGEQFF.

The chain recombines TRBV11-1 with TRBJ1-5; 10 positions agree with TRBD1. Losses at the gene ends were 5 bases for V and 1 base for J; bases not matched to a gene: 2. This CDR3 contains 15 residues. Germline V CDR1 and CDR2: SGHAT, FQDESV (reference sequence). The CDR3 DNA is TGTGCCAGCAGCCGGGACAGGGGCAGCAATCAGCCCCAGCATTTT. Translating it yields CASSRDRGSNQPQHF.

The CDR3 loop reads CASSLGGYNEQFF. In DNA form, the CDR3 reads TGTGCCAGCAGCTTAGGCGGGTACAATGAGCAGTTCTTC. V is TRBV11-2 and J is TRBJ2-1; TRBD2 is a possible D gene (5 bases). In germline, CDR1 is SGHAT, CDR2 FQNNGV. CDR3 length equals 13 residues. Trimming stripped 1 base from V and 4 bases from J, with 5 bases between.

The J gene is TRBJ2-3, the V gene TRBV5-4; 8 nucleotides align to TRBD2. The germline V gene has CDR1 SGHNT and CDR2 YYREEE (reference sequence). J gave up 4 bases and V 2 bases, and 3 bases lay outside the gene matches. The CDR3 runs 14 residues. The DNA of the CDR3 is TGTGCCAGCAGCTTCGGGACTAGTTCAGATACGCAGTATTTT. It translates to CASSFGTSSDTQYF.

The chain couples TRBV6-1 to TRBJ1-5, with TRBD1 as a possible D gene (6 bases). The CDR3 totals 15 residues. Trimming stripped 0 bases from V and 6 bases from J, with 12 bases between. Germline lookup yields CDR1 MNHNS and CDR2 SASEGT. The CDR3 DNA sequence: TGTGCCAGCAGTGAAGCACGGGGGGCGGCTCAGCCCCAGCATTTT. It codes for CASSEARGAAQPQHF.

The sample holds a few counts of this clone. The V and J genes are TRBV5-1 and TRBJ2-2; D unresolved. CDR3 length: 14 residues. The germline V and J ends were trimmed by 2 bases and 1 base, with 6 bases remaining between them. Germline assignment: CDR1 SGHRS and CDR2 YFSETQ. As DNA, the CDR3 is TGCGCCAGCAGCTTACAGCAGAACACCGGGGAGCTGTTTTTT. This translates into CASSLQQNTGELFF. The complete variable domain, with remaining parts taken from reference TRBV5-1 and TRBJ2-2, reads KAGVTQTPRYLIKTRGQQVTLSCSPISGHRSVSWYQQTPGQGLQFLFEYFSETQRNKGNFPGRFSGRQFSNSRSEMNVSTLELGDSALYLCASSLQQNTGELFFGEGSRLTVL.

The chain is built from TRBV19 and TRBJ1-2; D not certain. V was clipped by 8 bases and J by 2 bases, with 12 bases between them. Looked up from germline, CDR1 is LNHDA and CDR2 is SQIVND (reference sequence). This CDR3 contains 13 residues. The CDR3 region has the DNA TGTGCCAGTCCATCCGTGAGAAACTATGGCTACACCTTC. Residues: CASPSVRNYGYTF.

The V and J genes are TRBV13 and TRBJ2-5; D may be TRBD2 (6 bases). Germline CDR1 is PRHDT and CDR2 is FYEKMQ (reference sequence). The CDR3 has 14 residues. The ends were cut back, 2 bases at V and 0 bases at J, with 7 bases in the middle. The chain's CDR3 is CASSLIADQETQYF. In DNA, the CDR3 is TGTGCCAGCAGCTTAATAGCGGACCAAGAGACCCAGTACTTC.

The DNA for the CDR3 is TGTGCCAGTAGCGACCCTCAGGGAGGGTGGACAGATACGCAGTATTTT. Its translation: CASSDPQGGWTDTQYF. The genes are TRBV19 and TRBJ2-3; 7 positions agree with TRBD2. Trimming cost V 6 bases and J 3 bases; bases outside gene matches: 12. Germline-derived CDR1 and CDR2 are LNHDA and SQIVND (reference sequence). The length of the CDR3 is 16 residues.

V is TRBV18 and J is TRBJ1-4, with D uncertain. CDR3 length: 14 amino acids. V gave up 6 bases and J gave up 5 bases, with 13 bases separating them. Germline-derived CDR1 and CDR2 are KGHSH and LQKENI. This CDR3 reads CASSTTRINEKLFF. CDR3 sequence (DNA): TGTGCCAGCTCCACGACAAGGATAAATGAAAAACTGTTTTTT.

As DNA, the CDR3 is TGTGCCAGCACCCCCGGGGATACGCAGTATTTT. It codes for CASTPGDTQYF. V usage is TRBV16 and J usage is TRBJ2-3, with D hard to call. This CDR3 is 11 amino acids long. Trimming cost V 7 bases and J 6 bases, with 8 bases left between them. CDR1 is KGHSY and CDR2 is FQNENV in the germline V gene.

The DNA for the CDR3 is TGCGCCAGCAGCTTGGCAGGGGGACCTTACGATCAGCCCCAGCATTTT. The encoded protein is CASSLAGGPYDQPQHF. V usage is TRBV5-1 and J usage is TRBJ1-5, with 7 nucleotides matching TRBD1. Trimming removed 0 bases from V and 5 bases from J; junction bases left unmatched: 8. The length of the CDR3 is 16 residues. Germline loops: CDR1 SGHRS, CDR2 YFSETQ.

As regards this clone: Other DNA sequences from this sample encode an identical CDR3 as well. The V and J genes are TRBV5-1 and TRBJ1-1, with TRBD1 as a possible D gene (5 bases). CDR1 is SGHRS, CDR2 YFSETQ, per germline. CDR3 length: 15 residues. V dropped 0 bases and J dropped 0 bases, with 9 bases sitting between them. CDR3 nucleotides: TGCGCCAGCAGCTTGGGGGGCGGCTTGAACACTGAAGCTTTCTTT. This sequence encodes CASSLGGGLNTEAFF. Full variable domain (rest looked up from reference TRBV5-1 and TRBJ1-1): KAGVTQTPRYLIKTRGQQVTLSCSPISGHRSVSWYQQTPGQGLQFLFEYFSETQRNKGNFPGRFSGRQFSNSRSEMNVSTLELGDSALYLCASSLGGGLNTEAFFGQGTRLTVV.

The chain links TRBV19 to TRBJ2-1, with 9 bases identical to TRBD1. CDR3 length: 18 residues. Germline loops: CDR1 LNHDA, CDR2 SQIVND (reference sequence). The ends lost 2 bases at V and 2 bases at J; junction bases unmatched: 10. This chain's CDR3 is CASSISPRDRVTYNEQFF. Written as DNA, the CDR3 is TGTGCCAGTAGTATAAGCCCTCGGGACAGGGTTACCTACAATGAGCAGTTCTTC.